Reported below is one T cell receptor (beta chain). The antigen remains undetermined. 60 Vbeta and 13 Jbeta primers were used in PCR. The method was immunoSEQ multiplex PCR; TCRdb's version includes in-frame clones alone and lacks a portion of them. This sample carries around 71,000 clones, with around 1.6% going to the ten biggest clones. This specimen comes from a study of cytomegalovirus exposure and HLA in healthy donors. Study in general: Earlier, approximately 110 million unique TCR beta sequences were recovered from about 170 million T cells by an analysis. Study results and caveats: Accurate prediction of most subjects' HLA-A and HLA-B alleles from TCR beta sequences was reported. Cytomegalovirus association was listed for about 150 TCR beta chains.

With 5 bases clipped from V and 8 bases from J, the junction kept 11 bases outside the gene matches. This CDR3 region has 16 residues. Germline V gene data show CDR1 as SQVTM and CDR2 as ANQGSEA. The source is a young woman in good health and CMV-seronegative. The sample taken for sequencing was PBMCs. The chain uses TRBV29-1 and TRBJ2-2; 13 positions match TRBD2. The CDR3 reads CSVRGTSGAREGELFF. Written as DNA, the CDR3 is TGCAGCGTTCGTGGGACTAGCGGGGCCCGTGAGGGGGAGCTGTTTTTT.